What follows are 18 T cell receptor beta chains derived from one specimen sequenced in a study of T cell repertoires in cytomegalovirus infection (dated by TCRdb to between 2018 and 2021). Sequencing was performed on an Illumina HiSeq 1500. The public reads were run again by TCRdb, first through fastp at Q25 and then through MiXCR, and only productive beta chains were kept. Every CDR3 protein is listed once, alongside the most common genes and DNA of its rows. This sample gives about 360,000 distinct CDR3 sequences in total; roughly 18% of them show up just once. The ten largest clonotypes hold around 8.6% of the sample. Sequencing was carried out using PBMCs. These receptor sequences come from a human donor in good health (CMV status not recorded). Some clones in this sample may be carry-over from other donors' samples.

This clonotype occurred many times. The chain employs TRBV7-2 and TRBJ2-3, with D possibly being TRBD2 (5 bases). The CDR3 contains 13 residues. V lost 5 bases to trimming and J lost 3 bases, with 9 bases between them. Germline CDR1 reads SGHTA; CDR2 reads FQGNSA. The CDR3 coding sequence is TGTGCCAGCAGCGGGGAGTTAACAGATACGCAGTATTTT. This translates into CASSGELTDTQYF.

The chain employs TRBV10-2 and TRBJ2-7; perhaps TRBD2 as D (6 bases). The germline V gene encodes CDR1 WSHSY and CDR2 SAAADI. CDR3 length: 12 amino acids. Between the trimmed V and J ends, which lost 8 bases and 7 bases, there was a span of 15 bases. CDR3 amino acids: CASWTGAGEQYF. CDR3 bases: TGCGCCAGCTGGACGGGAGCAGGGGAGCAGTACTTC.

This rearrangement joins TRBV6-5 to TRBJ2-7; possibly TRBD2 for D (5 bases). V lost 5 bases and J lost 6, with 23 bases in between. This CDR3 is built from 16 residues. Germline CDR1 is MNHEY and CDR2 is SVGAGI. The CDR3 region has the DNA TGTGCCAGCAGTGGCGTGGGTCGTAGTCTCCGGGGCGAGCAGTACTTC. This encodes CASSGVGRSLRGEQYF.

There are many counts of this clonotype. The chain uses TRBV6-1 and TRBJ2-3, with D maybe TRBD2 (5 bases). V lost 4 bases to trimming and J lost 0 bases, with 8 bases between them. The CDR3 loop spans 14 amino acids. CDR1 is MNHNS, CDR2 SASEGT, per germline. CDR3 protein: CASSGGPSTDTQYF. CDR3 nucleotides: TGTGCCAGCAGTGGAGGGCCGAGCACAGATACGCAGTATTTT.

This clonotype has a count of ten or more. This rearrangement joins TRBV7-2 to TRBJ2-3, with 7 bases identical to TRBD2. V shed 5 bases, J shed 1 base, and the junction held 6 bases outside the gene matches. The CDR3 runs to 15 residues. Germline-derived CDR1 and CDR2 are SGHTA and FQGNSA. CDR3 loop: CASSPGGSGTDTQYF. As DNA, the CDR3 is TGTGCCAGCAGCCCGGGAGGTTCTGGCACAGATACGCAGTATTTT.

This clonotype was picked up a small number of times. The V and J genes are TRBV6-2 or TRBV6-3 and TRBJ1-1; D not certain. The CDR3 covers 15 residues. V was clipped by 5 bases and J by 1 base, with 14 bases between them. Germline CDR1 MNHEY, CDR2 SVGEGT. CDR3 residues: CASSNHMRRNTEAFF. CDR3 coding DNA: TGTGCCAGCAGTAACCACATGCGCAGGAACACTGAAGCTTTCTTT.

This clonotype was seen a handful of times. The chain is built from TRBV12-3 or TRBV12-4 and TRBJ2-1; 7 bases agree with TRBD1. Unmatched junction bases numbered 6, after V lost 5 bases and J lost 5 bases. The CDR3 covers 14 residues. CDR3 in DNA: TGTGCCAGCAGTCGAACAGGGGTCCACAATGAGCAGTTCTTC. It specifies CASSRTGVHNEQFF.

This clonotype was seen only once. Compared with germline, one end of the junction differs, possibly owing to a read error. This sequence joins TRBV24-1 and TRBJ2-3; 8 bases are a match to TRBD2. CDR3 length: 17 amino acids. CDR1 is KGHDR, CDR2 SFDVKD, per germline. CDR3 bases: TGTGCCACCAGTAATTTCCCCGGACTAGCCGGCACAGATACGCAGTATTTT. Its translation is CATSNFPGLAGTDTQYF.

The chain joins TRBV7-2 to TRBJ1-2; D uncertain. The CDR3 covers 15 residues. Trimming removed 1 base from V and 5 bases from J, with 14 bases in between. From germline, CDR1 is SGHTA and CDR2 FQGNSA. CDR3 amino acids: CASSLERTPYYGYTF. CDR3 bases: TGTGCCAGCAGCTTAGAGCGTACGCCCTATTATGGCTACACCTTC.

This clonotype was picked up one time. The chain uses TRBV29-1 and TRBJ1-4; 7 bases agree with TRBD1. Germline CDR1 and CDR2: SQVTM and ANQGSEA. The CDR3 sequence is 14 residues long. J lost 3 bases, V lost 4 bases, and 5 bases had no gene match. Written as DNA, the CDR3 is TGCAGCGTTGCCGAGGGGGCGGCTAATGAAAAACTGTTTTTT. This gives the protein CSVAEGAANEKLFF.

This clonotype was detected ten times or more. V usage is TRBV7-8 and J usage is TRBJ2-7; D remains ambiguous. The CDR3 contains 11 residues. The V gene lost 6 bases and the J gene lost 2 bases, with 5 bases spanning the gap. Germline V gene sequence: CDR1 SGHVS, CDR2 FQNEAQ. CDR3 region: CASRGAYEQYF. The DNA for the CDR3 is TGTGCCAGCAGGGGCGCCTACGAGCAGTACTTC.

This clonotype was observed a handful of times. The CDR3 region is CASSPLNLGSYNEQFF. The DNA of the CDR3 is TGTGCCAGCTCACCTCTTAACTTAGGCTCCTACAATGAGCAGTTCTTC. The rearrangement links TRBV18 to TRBJ2-1; D not resolved. CDR3 size: 16 residues. Trimming left V 3 bases short and J 0 bases short, with 12 bases between. Germline V gives CDR1 KGHSH, CDR2 LQKENI.

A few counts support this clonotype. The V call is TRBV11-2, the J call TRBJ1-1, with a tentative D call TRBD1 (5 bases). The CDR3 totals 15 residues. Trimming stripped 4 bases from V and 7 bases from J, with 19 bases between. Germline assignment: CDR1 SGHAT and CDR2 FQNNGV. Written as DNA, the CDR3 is TGTGCCAGCAGCTCCAGCTTCAGGGCGAATGGTGAAGCTTTCTTT. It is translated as CASSSSFRANGEAFF.

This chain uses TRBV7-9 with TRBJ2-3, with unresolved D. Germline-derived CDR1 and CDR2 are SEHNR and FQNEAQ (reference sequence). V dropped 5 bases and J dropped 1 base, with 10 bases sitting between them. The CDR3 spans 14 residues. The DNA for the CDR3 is TGTGCCAGCAGCACAACGACCGGCACAGATACGCAGTATTTT. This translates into CASSTTTGTDTQYF. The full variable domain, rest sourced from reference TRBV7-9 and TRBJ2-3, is DTGVSQNPRHKITKRGQNVTFRCDPISEHNRLYWYRQTLGQGPEFLTYFQNEAQLEKSRLLSDRFSAERPKGSFSTLEIQRTEQGDSAMYLCASSTTTGTDTQYFGPGTRLTVL.

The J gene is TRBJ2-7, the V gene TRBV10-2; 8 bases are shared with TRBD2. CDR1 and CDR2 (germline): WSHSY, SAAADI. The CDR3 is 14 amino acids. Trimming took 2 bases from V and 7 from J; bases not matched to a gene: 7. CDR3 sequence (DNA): TGCGCCAGCAGTGAGGGTCCGGGAGGGCGTGAGCAGTACTTC. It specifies CASSEGPGGREQYF.

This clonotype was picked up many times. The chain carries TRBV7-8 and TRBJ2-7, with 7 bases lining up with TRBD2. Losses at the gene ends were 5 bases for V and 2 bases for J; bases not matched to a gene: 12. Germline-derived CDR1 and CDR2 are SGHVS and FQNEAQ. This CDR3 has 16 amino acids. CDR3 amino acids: CASSQRMGGKTYEQYF. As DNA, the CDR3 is TGTGCCAGCAGCCAAAGGATGGGAGGGAAAACCTACGAGCAGTACTTC.

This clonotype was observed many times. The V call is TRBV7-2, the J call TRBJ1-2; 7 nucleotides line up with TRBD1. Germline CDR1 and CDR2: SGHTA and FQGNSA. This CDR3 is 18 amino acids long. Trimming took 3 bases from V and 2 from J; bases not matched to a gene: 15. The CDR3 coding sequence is TGTGCCAGCAGCTTGTACGCGGACAGGCCGGATGGAAACTATGGCTACACCTTC. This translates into CASSLYADRPDGNYGYTF.

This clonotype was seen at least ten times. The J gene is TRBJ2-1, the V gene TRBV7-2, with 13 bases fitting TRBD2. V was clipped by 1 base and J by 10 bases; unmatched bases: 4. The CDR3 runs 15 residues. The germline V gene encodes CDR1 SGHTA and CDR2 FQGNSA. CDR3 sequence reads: CASSLVTSGGGEQFF. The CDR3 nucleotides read TGTGCCAGCAGCTTAGTAACTAGCGGGGGGGGAGAGCAGTTCTTC.